What follows are 24 T cell receptor beta chains derived from one specimen sequenced in a study of T cells in Graves' hyperthyroidism and ophthalmopathy. RNA transcripts were the template for amplifying TCR beta CDR3 regions. The primer set for the first-round RT-PCR of the TCR CDR3 was HTBI. From the multiplex PCR reads, TCRdb called clonotypes with MiXCR, one entry per CDR3 protein. Of approximately 400,000 distinct CDR3 sequences listed, 15% to 18% are singletons. The sample consisted of blood. The source is a woman between 18 and 29 years old with Graves' hyperthyroidism.

In this sample, this clonotype turned up many times. The chain couples TRBV5-5 to TRBJ2-3, with unresolved D. The CDR3 has 13 residues. The ends were cut back, 1 base at V and 5 bases at J, with 8 bases in the middle. The germline V gene encodes CDR1 SGHKS and CDR2 YYEKEE (reference sequence). The CDR3: CASSLSFRDTQYF. The CDR3 DNA reads as TGTGCCAGCAGCTTGTCATTTCGAGATACGCAGTATTTT. Full variable domain (missing parts from reference TRBV5-5 and TRBJ2-3): DAGVTQSPTHLIKTRGQQVTLRCSPISGHKSVSWYQQVLGQGPQFIFQYYEKEERGRGNFPDRFSARQFPNYSSELNVNALLLGDSALYLCASSLSFRDTQYFGPGTRLTVL.

This clonotype was seen repeatedly, ten times or more. Here the CDR3 reads CASSLNNENTGELFF. Here the CDR3 DNA reads TGTGCCAGCAGCCTTAATAACGAGAACACCGGGGAGCTGTTTTTT. The rearrangement uses TRBV3-1 and TRBJ2-2; D gene unclear. This CDR3 region has 15 residues. V was shortened by 4 bases and J by 1 base, with 10 bases between the two germline ends. Germline-derived CDR1 and CDR2 are LGHDT and YNNKEL (reference sequence).

There are many counts of this clonotype. This sequence joins TRBV5-1 and TRBJ1-6; D gene unclear. CDR3 length: 17 amino acids. Germline V CDR1 and CDR2: SGHRS, YFSETQ. The V and J ends lost 0 bases and 3 bases respectively, with 13 bases between them. The CDR3 sequence is CASSLEGTAVYNSPLHF. In DNA, the CDR3 is TGCGCCAGCAGCTTGGAGGGTACGGCAGTCTATAATTCACCCCTCCACTTT.

This clonotype was seen repeatedly, ten times or more. The chain employs TRBV19 and TRBJ2-1; TRBD2 agrees at 8 bases. J was trimmed by 5 bases and V by 7 bases; bases with no gene match: 4. Germline V gene sequence: CDR1 LNHDA, CDR2 SQIVND (reference sequence). The length of the CDR3 is 13 residues. CDR3 in amino acids: CASTREGNNEQFF. Here the CDR3 DNA reads TGTGCCAGTACCCGGGAGGGCAACAATGAGCAGTTCTTC.

This clonotype was recorded many times. This chain links TRBV12-3 or TRBV12-4 with TRBJ1-2; 8 bases are shared with TRBD1. V was pared by 1 base and J by 8 bases, with 9 bases of the junction left unmatched. CDR3 length: 15 amino acids. For the CDR3, the DNA is TGTGCCAGCAGTTTAGGGACAGGGCGTCCGGGGGGCTACACCTTC. This sequence encodes CASSLGTGRPGGYTF.

This clonotype was detected a few times. This sequence joins TRBV19 and TRBJ2-7; weak D call: TRBD2 (5 bases). The length of the CDR3 is 14 residues. Germline V CDR1 and CDR2: LNHDA, SQIVND (reference sequence). With 3 bases removed from V and 3 bases from J, the gap between germline ends came to 12 bases. The CDR3 spells CASSIQRNYYEQYF. The DNA of the CDR3 is TGTGCCAGTAGTATCCAGCGGAATTACTACGAGCAGTACTTC.

Note on this clonotype: A much larger clone is a single base away; this may be a read error. This chain connects TRBV29-1 to TRBJ2-7; tentative D call: TRBD1 (5 bases). This CDR3 comprises 11 residues. Germline lookup yields CDR1 SQVTM and CDR2 ANQGSEA. The germline V and J ends were trimmed by 7 bases and 6 bases, with 13 bases remaining between them. The CDR3 nucleotides read TGCAGCGCTAGGGCAGGGTCCGAGCAGTACTTC. It is translated as CSARAGSEQYF.

The V gene is TRBV20-1, the J gene TRBJ1-1, with D hard to call. Between the trimmed V and J ends, which lost 5 bases and 0 bases, there was a span of 13 bases. Germline V CDR1 and CDR2: DFQATT, SNEGSKA (reference sequence). The CDR3 contains 14 residues. This CDR3 reads CSADGWPMNTEAFF. The CDR3 DNA reads as TGCAGTGCTGATGGGTGGCCGATGAACACTGAAGCTTTCTTT.

This clonotype has more than one count but fewer than ten. The rearrangement joins TRBV18 to TRBJ2-2; D is unresolved. Trimming cost V 3 bases and J 2 bases, with 10 bases left between them. CDR3 length: 15 amino acids. CDR1 and CDR2 from the germline V gene are KGHSH and LQKENI. CDR3 nucleotides: TGTGCCAGCTCACCGGAATGGCTAAACACCGGGGAGCTGTTTTTT. It yields the protein CASSPEWLNTGELFF.

This clonotype has a count of ten or more. The chain carries TRBV5-1 and TRBJ1-2; TRBD1 aligns across 7 bases. Germline values: CDR1 SGHRS, CDR2 YFSETQ. The CDR3 consists of 13 residues. Losses at the gene ends were 4 bases for V and 7 bases for J; bases not matched to a gene: 7. As DNA, the CDR3 is TGCGCCAGCAGCCCCGACAGGGTTGGTGGCTACACCTTC. It is translated as CASSPDRVGGYTF.

In this sample, this clonotype turned up many times. CDR3 residues: CASSPGRVRPDTQYF. The CDR3 region has the DNA TGTGCCAGCAGCCCTGGGAGGGTCCGCCCAGATACGCAGTATTTT. The rearrangement links TRBV7-8 to TRBJ2-3; TRBD2 aligns across 7 bases. V trimming: 5 bases; J trimming: 4 bases; junction bases outside the gene matches: 9. This CDR3 is 15 amino acids long. Germline V gene lookup returns CDR1 SGHVS and CDR2 FQNEAQ.

Ten or more counts support this clonotype. CDR3 sequence: CASRGGLAGISDTQYF. The CDR3 DNA is TGTGCCAGCAGGGGGGGACTAGCGGGAATTAGTGATACGCAGTATTTT. The chain combines TRBV6-1 with TRBJ2-3; TRBD2 matches 13 bases. Germline loops: CDR1 MNHNS, CDR2 SASEGT. The V gene end was trimmed by 6 bases and the J gene end by 6 bases; junction bases not matched to a gene: 9. The CDR3 is 16 residues long.

Ten or more counts support this clonotype. V usage is TRBV7-3 and J usage is TRBJ2-3; TRBD2 matches 14 bases. The trim removed 5 bases at V and 9 bases at J, leaving 4 bases unmatched. Germline V gene data show CDR1 as SGHTA and CDR2 as FQGTGA. The CDR3 length is 14 residues. In DNA, the CDR3 is TGTGCCAGCAGCACAGGACTAGCGGGAGGCACGCAGTATTTT. Amino acid sequence: CASSTGLAGGTQYF.

This chain joins TRBV20-1 and TRBJ2-3, with 11 bases matching TRBD2. V shed 5 bases and J 0 bases; nucleotides not matched to a gene: 7. The CDR3 has 16 residues. CDR1 and CDR2 from the germline V gene are DFQATT and SNEGSKA (reference sequence). The DNA of the CDR3 is TGCAGTGCTTGGGGGACTAGCGGACATAGCACAGATACGCAGTATTTT. This encodes CSAWGTSGHSTDTQYF.

This clonotype was seen repeatedly, ten times or more. This rearrangement joins TRBV7-9 to TRBJ1-3; D is unresolved. The V and J ends lost 3 bases and 0 bases respectively, with 15 bases between them. The CDR3 sequence is 17 residues long. Germline V CDR1 and CDR2: SEHNR, FQNEAQ (reference sequence). The CDR3, as DNA: TGTGCCAGCAGCTTGCGGGCCGGACGGGTCTCTGGAAACACCATATATTTT. Encoded protein: CASSLRAGRVSGNTIYF. Full variable domain (rest looked up from reference TRBV7-9 and TRBJ1-3): DTGVSQNPRHKITKRGQNVTFRCDPISEHNRLYWYRQTLGQGPEFLTYFQNEAQLEKSRLLSDRFSAERPKGSFSTLEIQRTEQGDSAMYLCASSLRAGRVSGNTIYFGEGSWLTVV.

In its sample, this clonotype was seen many times. This clone may be a read error of a much larger clone one base away. The rearrangement uses TRBV5-8 and TRBJ1-1; 7 positions match TRBD1. Trimming took 3 bases from V and 3 from J; bases not matched to a gene: 5. This CDR3 is built from 14 residues. Germline V CDR1 and CDR2: SGHTS, YDEGEE. The CDR3 sequence: CASSYRGRDTEAFF. DNA for the CDR3: TGTGCCAGCAGCTACAGGGGACGGGACACTGAAGCTTTCTTT.

This clonotype was seen repeatedly, ten times or more. J is TRBJ2-2 and V is TRBV7-6; the D gene is possibly TRBD2 (7 bases). The CDR3 contains 12 residues. Germline V gene data show CDR1 as SGHVS and CDR2 as FNYEAQ. CDR3 sequence (DNA): TGTGCGGGGGGGGCGAGCACCGGGGAGCTGTTTTTT. Translating gives CAGGASTGELFF. Full variable domain (missing parts from reference TRBV7-6 and TRBJ2-2): GAGVSQSPRYKVTKRGQDVALRCDPISGHVSLYWYRQALGQGPEFLTYFNYEAQQDKSGLPNDRFSAERPEGSISTLTIQRTEQRDSAMYRCAGGASTGELFFGEGSRLTVL.

The chain joins TRBV20-1 to TRBJ2-7, with a tentative D call TRBD1 (6 bases). The germline V and J ends were trimmed by 6 bases and 1 base, with 16 bases remaining between them. Germline CDR1 DFQATT, CDR2 SNEGSKA (reference sequence). There are 14 residues in the CDR3. CDR3: CSARVTGTSYEQYF. The CDR3 nucleotides are TGCAGTGCCAGGGTAACGGGGACATCCTACGAGCAGTACTTC.

There are many counts of this clonotype. This rearrangement joins TRBV12-3 or TRBV12-4 to TRBJ1-1, with 8 bases lining up with TRBD1. The CDR3 sequence is 15 residues long. With 7 bases clipped from V and 5 bases from J, the junction kept 12 bases outside the gene matches. This CDR3 is CASTLGAGGETEAFF. The CDR3, as DNA: TGTGCCAGCACCCTGGGGGCAGGGGGCGAGACTGAAGCTTTCTTT.

This chain uses TRBV9 with TRBJ2-1; TRBD2 aligns across 13 bases. Germline CDR1 is SGDLS and CDR2 is YYNGEE. This CDR3 region has 17 residues. The V gene end was trimmed by 0 bases and the J gene end by 7 bases; junction bases not matched to a gene: 7. The CDR3 DNA sequence: TGTGCCAGCAGCGTAGAACTAGCGGGAGGGCTACGGAATGAGCAGTTCTTC. Amino acid sequence: CASSVELAGGLRNEQFF.

V gene TRBV19 combines with J gene TRBJ2-7, with D maybe TRBD1 (5 bases). This CDR3 region has 15 residues. Trimming took off 1 base at V and 5 bases at J, with 15 bases between the two ends. The germline V gene has CDR1 LNHDA and CDR2 SQIVND (reference sequence). The CDR3 sequence is CASSIAGYGGDEQYF. The CDR3 DNA reads TGTGCCAGTAGTATAGCAGGGTACGGTGGCGACGAGCAGTACTTC.

This clonotype occurred many times. The gene calls are TRBV12-3 or TRBV12-4 and TRBJ1-4; the match to TRBD1 covers 7 bases. CDR3 length: 20 residues. With 5 bases clipped from V and 0 bases from J, the junction kept 18 bases outside the gene matches. In nucleotides, the CDR3 is TGTGCCAGCAGTGCCCGGCTTGCAGGGGGGGTTTCTCCAACTAATGAAAAACTGTTTTTT. Its translation: CASSARLAGGVSPTNEKLFF.

This clonotype was seen a handful of times. CDR3 loop: CASGEVHNEQYF. The CDR3 DNA is TGTGCCAGCGGGGAGGTCCACAACGAGCAGTACTTC. This chain links TRBV25-1 with TRBJ2-7; D might be TRBD2 (6 bases). The CDR3 totals 12 residues. Germline-derived CDR1 and CDR2 are MGHDK and SYGVNS. V lost 8 bases and J lost 5, with 13 bases in between.

This clonotype was observed at least ten times. The CDR3 nucleotides read TGCAGTGCTGCGGGAGGGCCGGTTACCGGGGAGCTGTTTTTT. As protein: CSAAGGPVTGELFF. The chain recombines TRBV20-1 with TRBJ2-2; 9 nucleotides agree with TRBD2. The CDR3 totals 14 residues. V was pared by 5 bases and J by 5 bases, with 6 bases of the junction left unmatched. Germline-derived CDR1 and CDR2 are DFQATT and SNEGSKA (reference sequence).